This paragraph covers one TCR beta chain sequence. This clone's antigen is unknown. Base-call qualities are not available, and no considerably larger clone is one nucleotide away. The data were obtained in a study of blood T cell repertoires in COVID-19 (TCRdb year 2020). As for the study more broadly: Samples from collaborators originated in the United States, Italy and Spain and spanned both the acute and convalescent phases of COVID-19. The sample metadata nearly always contained a de-identified subject ID, COVID-19 status, age in years and sex. Where HLA class I and class II types were available, the types were taken from metadata supplied by the sample provider, not from assay-based typing. The dataset comprised deeply sampled blood TCRbeta repertoires from subjects exposed to, actively infected with, or recovered from COVID-19. The repertoires were released in a freely available public database meant as a resource for research on the immune response to SARS-CoV-2. The material from the prospective study consisted of cDNA or gDNA derived from T cells, B-cell-depleted T cells, or PBMCs. The samples were drawn from two sources: the first 160 participants of the ongoing ImmuneRACE study, and over 950 subjects contributed by 6 global collaborators.

TCRbeta CDR3 regions were amplified from genomic DNA using the immunoSEQ Assay, a bias-controlled multiplex PCR. For the original study's pipeline: The number of nucleated cells in each sample was estimated by amplification of reference gene primers within the assay. To quantify the absolute abundance of each unique TCRbeta CDR3 rearrangement, sequence reads were collapsed and filtered. For each sample, productive Simpson clonality was calculated as the square root of Simpson's diversity index over productive rearrangements. The table comes from immuneACCESS by way of TCRdb, which keeps in-frame sequences with V and J called. Part of the clones is missing from these tables; in studies checked, under half for an unresolved V gene and the rest for unknown reasons. The V and J calls and the clone size are those of that table, but D and trimming were determined from the DNA. Counted in this sample were fewer than 200,000 clones; approximately 85% of them appeared once. Of the sample, 8.3% falls within the top ten clones.

One collaborating source in Seattle enrolled patients during active infection and followed them longitudinally through the course of disease. The collaborating institutions used their own protocols to collect whole blood in K2EDTA tubes. For TCRbeta analysis, collaborators shipped samples in one of three forms: frozen whole blood, isolated PBMCs, or DNA extracted from either of those sample types. The paper's findings and limits, for the study overall: The quantity of clinical and demographic metadata differed by source and by participant and was supplied without curation.

CDR1 is given as LNHDA and CDR2 as SQIVND, both from the germline V gene (reference sequence). Counted from cysteine to phenylalanine, this CDR3 has 13 amino acids. Of all the DNA, just the CDR3 is kept, 39 bases in frame from base 1. V sheds 6 bases and J sheds 2 bases, leaving 8 bases between their ends. The V gene is TRBV19 and the J gene is TRBJ1-5, with the D gene call left open. The TCR comes from a woman in her sixties or seventies with COVID-19, enrolled during active disease. The specimen was peripheral blood. The CDR3 here reads CASRETGNQPQHF. The DNA is as follows: TGTGCCAGTAGGGAGACGGGCAATCAGCCCCAGCATTTT. Where the CDR3 stops, the reference TRBV19 and TRBJ1-5 genes take over; the full variable domain is DGGITQSPKYLFRKEGQNVTLSCEQNLNHDAMYWYRQDPGQGLRLIYYSQIVNDFQKGDIAEGYSVSREKKESFPLTVTSAQKNPTAFYLCASRETGNQPQHFGDGTRLSIL.